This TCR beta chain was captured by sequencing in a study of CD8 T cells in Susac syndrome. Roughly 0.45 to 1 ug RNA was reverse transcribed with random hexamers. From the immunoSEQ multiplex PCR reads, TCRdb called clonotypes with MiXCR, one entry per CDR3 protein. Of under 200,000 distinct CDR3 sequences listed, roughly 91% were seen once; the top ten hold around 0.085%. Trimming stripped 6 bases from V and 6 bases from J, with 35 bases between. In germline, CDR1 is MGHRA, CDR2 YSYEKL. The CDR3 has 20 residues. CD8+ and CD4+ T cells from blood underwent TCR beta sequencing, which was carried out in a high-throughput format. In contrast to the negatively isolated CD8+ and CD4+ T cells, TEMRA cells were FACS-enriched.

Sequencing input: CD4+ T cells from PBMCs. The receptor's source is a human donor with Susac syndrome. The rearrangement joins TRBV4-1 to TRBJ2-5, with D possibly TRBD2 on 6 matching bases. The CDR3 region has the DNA TGCGCCAGCAGTGGGGGTGTCGGAGGGAGAGGAGGAGTGAGTGGTAAGACCCAGTACTTC. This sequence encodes CASSGGVGGRGGVSGKTQYF.